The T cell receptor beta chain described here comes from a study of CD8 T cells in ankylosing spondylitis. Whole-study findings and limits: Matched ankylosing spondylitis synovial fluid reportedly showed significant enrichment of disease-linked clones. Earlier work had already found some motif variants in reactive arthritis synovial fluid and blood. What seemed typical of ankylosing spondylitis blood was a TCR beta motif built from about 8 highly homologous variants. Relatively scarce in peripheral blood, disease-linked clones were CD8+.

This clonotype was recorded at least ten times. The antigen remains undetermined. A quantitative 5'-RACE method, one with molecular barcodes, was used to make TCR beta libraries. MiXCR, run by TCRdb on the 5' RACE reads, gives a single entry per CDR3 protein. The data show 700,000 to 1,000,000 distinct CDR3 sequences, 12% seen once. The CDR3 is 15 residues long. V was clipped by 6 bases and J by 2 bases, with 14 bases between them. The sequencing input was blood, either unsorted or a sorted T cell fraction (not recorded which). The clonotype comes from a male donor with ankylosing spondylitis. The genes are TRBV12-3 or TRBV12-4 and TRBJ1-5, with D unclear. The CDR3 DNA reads TGTGCCAGCAGCCTCGTCGCGAACGGCAATCAGCCCCAGCATTTT. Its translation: CASSLVANGNQPQHF.